A single sample is the source of the 32 T cell receptor beta chains below, sequenced in a study of graft-versus-host responses after intestinal transplantation (dated by TCRdb to the early 2020s). This specimen's time point label, per the study, means: cells obtained before transplantation from donor or recipient. The library was built by means of the immunoSEQ multiplex PCR assay. TCRdb holds this immuneACCESS table with in-frame rearrangements only. Some clones are missing; in checked studies, unresolved V genes explain under half, and the rest has no known cause. The sample records under 150,000 clones, approximately 90% of which are singletons. About 0.16% of the sample belongs to the ten largest clones. What these receptors recognize is not known. This specimen was unstimulated CD4+ T cells sorted from spleen or lymph node cells, taken before intestinal transplant. Receptor source: a human donor who received an intestinal transplant.

The CDR3: CASSSNGASETQYF. In DNA form, the CDR3 reads TGTGCCAGCTCATCGAACGGGGCTAGCGAGACCCAGTACTTC. The V and J genes are TRBV18 and TRBJ2-5; D assignment may be TRBD1 or TRBD2 (5 bases each). Germline V CDR1 and CDR2: KGHSH, LQKENI. The V end was cut by 5 bases, the J end by 5 bases, with 15 bases between. The CDR3 runs 14 residues. Combining the CDR3 with reference TRBV18 and TRBJ2-5 gives the whole variable domain NAGVMQNPRHLVRRRGQEARLRCSPMKGHSHVYWYRQLPEEGLKFMVYLQKENIIDESGMPKERFSAEFPKEGPSILRIQQVVRGDSAAYFCASSSNGASETQYFGPGTRLLVL.

The chain has TRBV27 and TRBJ2-1; 7 bases are shared with TRBD2. Unmatched junction bases numbered 1, after V lost 2 bases and J lost 9 bases. This CDR3 is built from 12 residues. Germline V gives CDR1 MNHEY, CDR2 SMNVEV (reference sequence). The CDR3 DNA reads as TGTGCCAGCAGTTTAGGGAGGGGTGAGCAGTTCTTC. Encoded protein: CASSLGRGEQFF.

The CDR3 protein is CAIGRGQGGREQYF. CDR3 nucleotide sequence: TGTGCCATCGGGCGAGGACAGGGGGGTCGCGAGCAGTACTTC. The chain combines TRBV10-3 with TRBJ2-7; 10 bases line up with TRBD1. CDR3 size: 14 residues. J gave up 6 bases and V 8 bases, and 10 bases lay outside the gene matches. Germline CDR1 reads ENHRY; CDR2 reads SYGVKD.

The chain has TRBV10-2 and TRBJ1-6; D unclear. V was cut by 4 bases and J by 5 bases, with 9 bases left in between. This CDR3 is 14 amino acids long. The germline gives CDR1 WSHSY, CDR2 SAAADI. The CDR3 region has the DNA TGCGCCAGCAGTGGTCAGTGGGATAATTCACCCCTCCACTTT. This encodes CASSGQWDNSPLHF.

This clone came up once. This chain links TRBV5-5 with TRBJ2-7; possible D gene TRBD2, 5 bases. CDR3 length: 15 residues. Germline lookup yields CDR1 SGHKS and CDR2 YYEKEE (reference sequence). Deletions cut 2 bases from V and 1 base from J, with 13 bases between. The CDR3 DNA reads TGTGCCAGCAGCTTCCCGGGCACGGGGTCCTACGAGCAGTACTTC. Protein sequence: CASSFPGTGSYEQYF.

V and J are TRBV18 and TRBJ1-3; TRBD1 might be the D (5 bases). Germline V lookup: CDR1 KGHSH, CDR2 LQKENI. Deletions cut 3 bases from V and 1 base from J, with 16 bases between. The CDR3 contains 17 residues. CDR3 amino acids: CASSPVTGTFSGNTIYF. Written as DNA, the CDR3 is TGTGCCAGCTCACCTGTCACCGGGACCTTTTCTGGAAACACCATATATTTT.

J is TRBJ1-3 and V is TRBV19; no reliable D call. CDR1 and CDR2 from the germline V gene are LNHDA and SQIVND (reference sequence). Trimming took off 10 bases at V and 1 base at J, with 11 bases between the two ends. The CDR3 has 13 amino acids. The CDR3 loop reads CATEERSGNTIYF. The CDR3 nucleotides are TGTGCCACGGAAGAGCGTTCTGGAAACACCATATATTTT.

V usage is TRBV7-9 and J usage is TRBJ2-7; 8 bases align to TRBD1. This CDR3 has 18 amino acids. The germline gives CDR1 SEHNR, CDR2 FQNEAQ (reference sequence). V gave up 5 bases and J gave up 1 base; unmatched junction bases: 16. This chain's CDR3 is CASSPGQGMIWGSYEQYF. CDR3 nucleotide sequence: TGTGCCAGCAGCCCCGGACAGGGAATGATTTGGGGATCCTACGAGCAGTACTTC.

The rearrangement uses TRBV6-5 and TRBJ2-5, with 8 bases matching TRBD1. The CDR3 runs 14 residues. V shed 7 bases, J shed 6 bases, and the junction held 10 bases outside the gene matches. Germline values: CDR1 MNHEY, CDR2 SVGAGI. CDR3 protein: CASTIDRGKKTQYF. The CDR3, as DNA: TGTGCCAGCACCATTGACAGGGGTAAAAAGACCCAGTACTTC.

In this sample, this clone turned up a few times. This chain uses TRBV9 with TRBJ1-4, with a tentative D call TRBD1 (5 bases). There are 15 residues in the CDR3. With 3 bases removed from V and 8 bases from J, the gap between germline ends came to 17 bases. Germline lookup yields CDR1 SGDLS and CDR2 YYNGEE. CDR3 in amino acids: CASSARGGLREKLFF. DNA for the CDR3: TGTGCCAGCAGCGCGAGGGGAGGGTTGCGGGAAAAACTGTTTTTT.

The chain has TRBV7-8 and TRBJ1-5, with a weak D call TRBD1 (5 bases). The CDR3 runs to 16 residues. The V and J ends lost 1 base and 7 bases respectively, with 17 bases between them. Germline V lookup: CDR1 SGHVS, CDR2 FQNEAQ. CDR3: CASSLGSQVRGQPQHF. Here the CDR3 DNA reads TGTGCCAGCAGCTTAGGTTCCCAGGTTAGGGGCCAGCCCCAGCATTTT.

The chain joins TRBV7-2 to TRBJ2-5; D gene unclear. Germline V gene data show CDR1 as SGHTA and CDR2 as FQGNSA. The V gene lost 2 bases and the J gene lost 5 bases, with 12 bases spanning the gap. The CDR3 is made up of 14 amino acids. The CDR3 sequence: CASSLLRHLETQYF. The CDR3 region has the DNA TGTGCCAGCAGCTTACTCCGTCATTTGGAGACCCAGTACTTC.

The chain uses TRBV19 and TRBJ2-1; possibly TRBD1 for D (5 bases). The germline V and J ends were trimmed by 3 bases and 8 bases, with 14 bases remaining between them. The CDR3 consists of 14 residues. Germline V CDR1 and CDR2: LNHDA, SQIVND (reference sequence). This CDR3 is CASSIDLGLYEQFF. CDR3 DNA sequence: TGTGCCAGTAGTATTGATTTGGGGCTTTATGAGCAGTTCTTC.

The chain combines TRBV6-6 with TRBJ2-2, with D uncertain. Trimming cost V 0 bases and J 8 bases, with 10 bases left between them. Germline CDR1 reads MNHNY; CDR2 reads SVGAGI (reference sequence). The CDR3 sequence is 14 residues long. The CDR3 nucleotides read TGTGCCAGCAGTTACTCGAACGTGGCGGGGGAGCTGTTTTTT. Its translation: CASSYSNVAGELFF.

The CDR3 DNA follows: TGTGCCACCAAGGCGGGGGCCCCCCAAGAGACCCAGTACTTC. It yields the protein CATKAGAPQETQYF. The chain couples TRBV10-3 to TRBJ2-5; D might be TRBD2 (7 bases). Deletions cut 10 bases from V and 1 base from J, with 16 bases between. CDR3 length: 14 amino acids. Germline V lookup: CDR1 ENHRY, CDR2 SYGVKD.

This clone appeared once. CDR3: CASSLGTSGEQYF. Here the CDR3 DNA reads TGCGCCAGCAGCCTGGGGACTAGCGGCGAGCAGTACTTC. The chain carries TRBV5-1 and TRBJ2-7; 11 nucleotides match TRBD2. The length of the CDR3 is 13 residues. Trimming took 4 bases from V and 6 from J; bases not matched to a gene: 3. In germline, CDR1 is SGHRS, CDR2 YFSETQ.

This rearrangement joins TRBV2 to TRBJ2-6; no reliable D call. CDR1 and CDR2 from the germline V gene are SNHLY and FYNNEI. V was shortened by 6 bases and J by 0 bases, with 18 bases between the two germline ends. The CDR3 is made up of 18 amino acids. The CDR3, as DNA: TGTGCCAGCAGCGAGTTAAGACTGACCTACTCTGGGGCCAACGTCCTGACTTTC. Encoded protein: CASSELRLTYSGANVLTF.

The rearrangement joins TRBV9 to TRBJ1-2; TRBD1 might be the D (5 bases). V shed 4 bases and J shed 8 bases, with 12 bases lying between them. The CDR3 has 12 residues. Germline V gene lookup returns CDR1 SGDLS and CDR2 YYNGEE. CDR3 region: CASSQGAWGYTF. The CDR3 DNA is TGTGCCAGCAGCCAAGGGGCTTGGGGCTACACCTTC.

The chain uses TRBV5-1 and TRBJ1-1, with D perhaps TRBD1 (6 bases). Trimming stripped 3 bases from V and 0 bases from J, with 12 bases between. The CDR3 is made up of 15 amino acids. Germline CDR1 and CDR2: SGHRS and YFSETQ. The CDR3 loop is CASSSGTLMNTEAFF. CDR3 DNA sequence: TGCGCCAGCAGCTCCGGGACATTAATGAACACTGAAGCTTTCTTT.

A few counts support this clone. The V gene is TRBV19, the J gene TRBJ1-3; D gene uncertain. The V end was cut by 5 bases, the J end by 0 bases, with 11 bases between. From germline, CDR1 is LNHDA and CDR2 SQIVND (reference sequence). The CDR3 consists of 15 residues. This chain's CDR3 is CASSLVSSSGNTIYF. The CDR3 coding sequence is TGTGCCAGTAGTCTCGTCAGCTCCTCTGGAAACACCATATATTTT.

In its sample, this clone was seen once. V usage is TRBV9 and J usage is TRBJ2-1, with TRBD2 identical over 11 bases. Germline V lookup: CDR1 SGDLS, CDR2 YYNGEE. V shed 0 bases and J 7 bases; nucleotides not matched to a gene: 6. The CDR3 runs to 16 residues. The CDR3 is CASSVVGSGGANEQFF. Written as DNA, the CDR3 is TGTGCCAGCAGCGTAGTGGGTAGCGGGGGGGCAAATGAGCAGTTCTTC.

The chain has TRBV5-1 and TRBJ1-4, with a tentative D call TRBD1 (5 bases). The CDR3 runs to 15 residues. The germline V gene has CDR1 SGHRS and CDR2 YFSETQ. Between the trimmed V and J ends, which lost 6 bases and 0 bases, there was a span of 12 bases. Written as DNA, the CDR3 is TGCGCCAGCACCGGTATGGGGGCAACTAATGAAAAACTGTTTTTT. Protein sequence: CASTGMGATNEKLFF.

V usage is TRBV5-1 and J usage is TRBJ2-5, with D maybe TRBD1 (5 bases). This CDR3 is 14 amino acids long. The ends were cut back, 2 bases at V and 4 bases at J, with 12 bases in the middle. Germline V gene data show CDR1 as SGHRS and CDR2 as YFSETQ. The CDR3 bases are TGCGCCAGCAGCTTCTCCCAGGGCGGAGAGACCCAGTACTTC. It yields the protein CASSFSQGGETQYF.

This clone was seen once. DNA for the CDR3: TGTGCCAGTAGCATTAGCGGGACAGGGGGCGTTCAGCCCCAGCATTTT. As protein: CASSISGTGGVQPQHF. V usage is TRBV19 and J usage is TRBJ1-5; TRBD1 aligns across 12 bases. J gave up 6 bases and V 6 bases, and 9 bases lay outside the gene matches. CDR1 LNHDA and CDR2 SQIVND come from the germline V gene (reference sequence). The length of the CDR3 is 16 residues.

The V gene is TRBV7-9, the J gene TRBJ1-2; D is ambiguous. In germline, CDR1 is SEHNR, CDR2 FQNEAQ (reference sequence). V gave up 3 bases and J gave up 1 base, with 6 bases separating them. The CDR3 is 13 amino acids. The DNA for the CDR3 is TGTGCCAGCAGCTTCACAGATAACTATGGCTACACCTTC. Translation: CASSFTDNYGYTF.

The chain links TRBV7-9 to TRBJ2-2; TRBD2 matches at 8 bases. This CDR3 has 15 amino acids. With V trimmed by 2 bases and J by 1 base, 0 bases remained unmatched. Per germline, CDR1 SEHNR and CDR2 FQNEAQ (reference sequence). The CDR3 nucleotides read TGTGCCAGCAGCTTAAGCGGGGGGAACACCGGGGAGCTGTTTTTT. It specifies CASSLSGGNTGELFF.

The chain carries TRBV5-6 and TRBJ2-2; TRBD1 matches 7 bases. CDR1 and CDR2 (germline): SGHDT, YYEEEE. V shed 0 bases and J 0 bases; nucleotides not matched to a gene: 5. The CDR3 is 17 amino acids. The CDR3: CASSLDLGTANTGELFF. The CDR3 bases are TGTGCCAGCAGCTTGGATCTAGGGACAGCGAACACCGGGGAGCTGTTTTTT.

The CDR3, as DNA: TGTGCCAGCAGCTTATTGGCCAGATCCTCCGGAAACACCATATATTTT. This codes for CASSLLARSSGNTIYF. This chain links TRBV13 with TRBJ1-3; D gene ambiguous. Trimming left V 2 bases short and J 4 bases short, with 15 bases between. CDR3 length: 16 residues. Germline lookup yields CDR1 PRHDT and CDR2 FYEKMQ (reference sequence).

The chain has TRBV2 and TRBJ1-1; the D gene is possibly TRBD1 (5 bases). The V end lost 10 bases, the J end lost 0 bases, and 21 bases lay between the germline ends. Germline CDR1 is SNHLY and CDR2 is FYNNEI. There are 16 residues in the CDR3. The CDR3 loop is CATSRDSLAMNTEAFF. CDR3 coding DNA: TGTGCCACTTCTCGCGACAGCCTAGCGATGAACACTGAAGCTTTCTTT.

The chain couples TRBV9 to TRBJ2-3, with D uncertain. CDR1 and CDR2 (germline): SGDLS, YYNGEE. The V end was cut by 0 bases, the J end by 0 bases, with 8 bases between. The length of the CDR3 is 15 residues. Here the CDR3 DNA reads TGTGCCAGCAGCGTAGACGGGTCAAGCACAGATACGCAGTATTTT. It specifies CASSVDGSSTDTQYF. Full variable domain (rest looked up from reference TRBV9 and TRBJ2-3): DSGVTQTPKHLITATGQRVTLRCSPRSGDLSVYWYQQSLDQGLQFLIQYYNGEERAKGNILERFSAQQFPDLHSELNLSSLELGDSALYFCASSVDGSSTDTQYFGPGTRLTVL.

J is TRBJ2-1 and V is TRBV9; 13 bases agree with TRBD2. The CDR3 runs to 18 residues. V gave up 3 bases and J gave up 0 bases; unmatched junction bases: 6. In germline, CDR1 is SGDLS, CDR2 YYNGEE. In nucleotides, the CDR3 is TGTGCCAGCAGCGCTACTAGCGGGGGGGCCAGCTCCTACAATGAGCAGTTCTTC. Its protein is CASSATSGGASSYNEQFF.

This clone was seen a single time. In DNA form, the CDR3 reads TGTGCCATCAGGGGGGACAGGTTAAATGGCTACACCTTC. It encodes CAIRGDRLNGYTF. This chain joins TRBV10-3 and TRBJ1-2, with 8 bases fitting TRBD1. Per germline, CDR1 ENHRY and CDR2 SYGVKD. Trimming at V came to 6 bases and at J to 6 bases, leaving 6 bases not matched to a gene. CDR3 length: 13 residues.